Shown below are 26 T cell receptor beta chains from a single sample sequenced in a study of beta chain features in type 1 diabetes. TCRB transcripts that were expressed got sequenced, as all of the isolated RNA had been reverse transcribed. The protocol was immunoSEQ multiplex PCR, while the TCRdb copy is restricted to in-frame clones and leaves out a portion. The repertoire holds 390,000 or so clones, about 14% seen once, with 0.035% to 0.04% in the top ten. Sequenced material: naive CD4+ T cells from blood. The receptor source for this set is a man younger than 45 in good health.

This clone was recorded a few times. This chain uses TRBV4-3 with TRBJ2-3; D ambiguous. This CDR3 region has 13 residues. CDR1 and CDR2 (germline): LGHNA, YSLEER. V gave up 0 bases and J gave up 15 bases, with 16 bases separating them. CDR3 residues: CASSQESRSGVYF. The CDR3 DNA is TGCGCCAGCAGCCAAGAGTCCAGGTCTGGGGTTTATTTT.

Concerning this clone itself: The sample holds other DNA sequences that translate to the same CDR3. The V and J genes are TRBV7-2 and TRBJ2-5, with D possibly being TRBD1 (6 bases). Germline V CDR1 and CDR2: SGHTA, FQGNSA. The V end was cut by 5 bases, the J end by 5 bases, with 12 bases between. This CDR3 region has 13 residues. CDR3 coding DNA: TGTGCCAGCAGCCCACAGGGAGCCGAGACCCAGTACTTC. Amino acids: CASSPQGAETQYF.

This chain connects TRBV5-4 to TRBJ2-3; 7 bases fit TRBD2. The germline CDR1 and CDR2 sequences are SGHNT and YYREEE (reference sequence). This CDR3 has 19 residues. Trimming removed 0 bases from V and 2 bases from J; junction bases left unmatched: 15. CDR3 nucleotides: TGTGCCAGCAGCTTGGCCGGGAGGCTGGAAGCCACCGCCACAGATACGCAGTATTTT. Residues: CASSLAGRLEATATDTQYF.

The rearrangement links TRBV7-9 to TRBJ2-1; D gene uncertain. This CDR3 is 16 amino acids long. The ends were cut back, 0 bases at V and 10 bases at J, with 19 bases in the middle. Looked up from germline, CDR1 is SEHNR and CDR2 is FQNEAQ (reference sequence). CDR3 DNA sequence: TGTGCCAGCAGCTTAGCGACTCCGGTTGTGTCTCAGGAGCAGTTCTTC. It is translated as CASSLATPVVSQEQFF.

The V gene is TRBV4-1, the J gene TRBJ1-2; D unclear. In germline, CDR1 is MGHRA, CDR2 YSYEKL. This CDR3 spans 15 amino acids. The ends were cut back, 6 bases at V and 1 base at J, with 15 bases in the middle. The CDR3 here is CASRPPGQVNYGYTF. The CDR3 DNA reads TGCGCCAGCAGACCCCCCGGGCAGGTTAACTATGGCTACACCTTC.

Written as DNA, the CDR3 is TGCGCCAGCAGCTTAGCGGGGGCGAACTACAATGAGCAGTTCTTC. This codes for CASSLAGANYNEQFF. This chain connects TRBV5-1 to TRBJ2-1, with 8 positions matching TRBD2. J was trimmed by 3 bases and V by 2 bases; bases with no gene match: 4. This CDR3 region has 15 residues. Germline CDR1 is SGHRS and CDR2 is YFSETQ.

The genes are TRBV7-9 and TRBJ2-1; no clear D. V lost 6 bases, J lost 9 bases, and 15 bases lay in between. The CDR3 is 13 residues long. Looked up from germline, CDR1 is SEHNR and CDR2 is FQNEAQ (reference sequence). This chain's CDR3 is CASRFIRSSEQFF. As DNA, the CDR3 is TGTGCCAGCAGGTTTATCAGGTCCAGTGAGCAGTTCTTC.

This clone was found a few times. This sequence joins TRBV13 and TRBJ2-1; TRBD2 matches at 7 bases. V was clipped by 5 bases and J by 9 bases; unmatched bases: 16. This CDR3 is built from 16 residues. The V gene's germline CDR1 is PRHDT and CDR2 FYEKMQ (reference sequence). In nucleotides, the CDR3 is TGTGCCAGCAGCCCGCCGGGGGGAACTAGTATCGGTGAGCAGTTCTTC. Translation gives CASSPPGGTSIGEQFF.

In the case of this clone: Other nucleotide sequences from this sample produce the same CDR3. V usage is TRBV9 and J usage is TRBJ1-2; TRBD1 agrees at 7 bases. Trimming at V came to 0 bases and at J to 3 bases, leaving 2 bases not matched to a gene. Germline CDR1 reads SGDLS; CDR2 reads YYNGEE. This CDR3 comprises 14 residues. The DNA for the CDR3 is TGTGCCAGCAGCGTAGGGACAGGAGACTATGGCTACACCTTC. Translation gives CASSVGTGDYGYTF.

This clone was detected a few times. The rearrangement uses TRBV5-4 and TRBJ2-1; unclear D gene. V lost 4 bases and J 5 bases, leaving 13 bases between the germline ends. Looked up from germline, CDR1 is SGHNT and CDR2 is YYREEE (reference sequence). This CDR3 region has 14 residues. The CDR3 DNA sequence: TGTGCCAGCAGCGTGGACGGGCCTCACAATGAGCAGTTCTTC. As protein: CASSVDGPHNEQFF.

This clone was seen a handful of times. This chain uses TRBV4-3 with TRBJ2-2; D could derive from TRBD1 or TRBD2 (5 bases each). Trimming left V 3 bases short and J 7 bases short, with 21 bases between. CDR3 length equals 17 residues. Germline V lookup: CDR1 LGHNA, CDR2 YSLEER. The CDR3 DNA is TGCGCCAGCAGCCAGACCCGTTTCGGACGGGGACGCGGGGAGCTGTTTTTT. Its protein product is CASSQTRFGRGRGELFF.

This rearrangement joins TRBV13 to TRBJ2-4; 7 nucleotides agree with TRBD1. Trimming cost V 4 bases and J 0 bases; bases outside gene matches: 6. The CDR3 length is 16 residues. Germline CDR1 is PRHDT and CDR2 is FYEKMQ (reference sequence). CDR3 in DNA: TGTGCCAGCAGCTCAACAGGGGAACTAGCCAAAAACATTCAGTACTTC. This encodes CASSSTGELAKNIQYF.

CDR3 loop: CASERRLSTDTQYF. CDR3 nucleotide sequence: TGTGCCAGCGAGAGGCGATTGAGCACAGATACGCAGTATTTT. This chain joins TRBV6-6 and TRBJ2-3; D gene unclear. Trimming shortened V by 8 bases and J by 0 bases, and 12 bases separated the two germline ends. The germline gives CDR1 MNHNY, CDR2 SVGAGI (reference sequence). The CDR3 loop spans 14 amino acids.

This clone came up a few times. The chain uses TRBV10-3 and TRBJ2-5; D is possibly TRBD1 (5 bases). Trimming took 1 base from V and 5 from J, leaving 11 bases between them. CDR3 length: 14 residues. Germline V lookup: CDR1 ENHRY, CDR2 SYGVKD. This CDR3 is CAISEFAGRETQYF. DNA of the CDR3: TGTGCCATCAGTGAGTTCGCAGGGCGGGAGACCCAGTACTTC.

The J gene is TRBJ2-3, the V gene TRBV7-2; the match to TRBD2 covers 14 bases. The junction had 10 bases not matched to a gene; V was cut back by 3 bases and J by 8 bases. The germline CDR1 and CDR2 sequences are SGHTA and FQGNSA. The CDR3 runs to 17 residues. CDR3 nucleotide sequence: TGTGCCAGCAGCTTCTCGACTAGCGGGAGGGCCCTTGGTACGCAGTATTTT. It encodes CASSFSTSGRALGTQYF.

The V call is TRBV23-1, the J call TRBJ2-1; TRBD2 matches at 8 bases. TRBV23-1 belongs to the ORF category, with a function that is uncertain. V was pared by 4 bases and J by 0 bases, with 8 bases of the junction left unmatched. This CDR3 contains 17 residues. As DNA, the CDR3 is TGCGCCAGCAGTCCAAAAGGGACTAGATGCTCCTACAATGAGCAGTTCTTC. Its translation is CASSPKGTRCSYNEQFF.

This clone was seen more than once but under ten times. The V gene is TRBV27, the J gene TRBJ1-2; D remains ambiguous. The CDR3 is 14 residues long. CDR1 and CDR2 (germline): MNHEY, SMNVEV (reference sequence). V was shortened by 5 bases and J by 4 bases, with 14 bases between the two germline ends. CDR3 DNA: TGTGCCAGCAGTCCCCGGACCTCGGGCTATGGCTACACCTTC. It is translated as CASSPRTSGYGYTF.

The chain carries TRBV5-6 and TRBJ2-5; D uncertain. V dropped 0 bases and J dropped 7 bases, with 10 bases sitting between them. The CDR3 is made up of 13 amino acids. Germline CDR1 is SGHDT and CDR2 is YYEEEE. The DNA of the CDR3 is TGTGCCAGCAGCTTGGAAGGAGAGATGACCCAGTACTTC. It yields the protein CASSLEGEMTQYF.

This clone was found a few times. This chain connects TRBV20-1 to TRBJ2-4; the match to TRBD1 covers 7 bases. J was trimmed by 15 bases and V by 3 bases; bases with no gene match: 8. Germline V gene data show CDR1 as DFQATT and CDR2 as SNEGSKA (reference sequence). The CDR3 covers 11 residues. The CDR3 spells CSASRDSHTYF. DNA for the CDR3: TGCAGTGCTAGTAGGGACAGCCATACGTACTTC.

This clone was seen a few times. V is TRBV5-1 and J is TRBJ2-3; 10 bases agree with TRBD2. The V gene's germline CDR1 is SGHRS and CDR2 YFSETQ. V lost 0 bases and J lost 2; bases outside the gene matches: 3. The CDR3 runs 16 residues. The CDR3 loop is CASSLAGTSDTDTQYF. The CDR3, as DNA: TGCGCCAGCAGCTTGGCCGGGACTAGCGACACAGATACGCAGTATTTT.

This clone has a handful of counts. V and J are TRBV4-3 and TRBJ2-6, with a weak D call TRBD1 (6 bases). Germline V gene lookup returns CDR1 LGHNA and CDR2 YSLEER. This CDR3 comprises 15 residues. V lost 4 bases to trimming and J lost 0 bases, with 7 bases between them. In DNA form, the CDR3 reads TGCGCCAGCAGCCCACAGGGCTCTGGGGCCAACGTCCTGACTTTC. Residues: CASSPQGSGANVLTF.

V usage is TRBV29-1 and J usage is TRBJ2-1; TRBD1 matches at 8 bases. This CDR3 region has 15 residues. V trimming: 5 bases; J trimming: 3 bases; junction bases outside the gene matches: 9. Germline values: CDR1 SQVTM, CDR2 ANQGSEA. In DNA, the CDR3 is TGCAGCGTTATAAGAAGACAGGGGAACTACAATGAGCAGTTCTTC. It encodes CSVIRRQGNYNEQFF.

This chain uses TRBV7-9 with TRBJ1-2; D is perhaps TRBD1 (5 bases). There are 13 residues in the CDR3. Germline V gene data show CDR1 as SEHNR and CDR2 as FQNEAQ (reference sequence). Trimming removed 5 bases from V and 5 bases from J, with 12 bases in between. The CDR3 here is CASSRGRDYGYTF. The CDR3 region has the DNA TGTGCCAGCAGCAGGGGCCGAGATTATGGCTACACCTTC.

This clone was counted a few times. The CDR3 DNA reads TGTGCCATCAGTGGCCAGGGTCCTTCAGTGAGAGATACGCAGTATTTT. It is translated as CAISGQGPSVRDTQYF. The rearrangement uses TRBV10-3 and TRBJ2-3, with a weak D call TRBD1 (5 bases). Trimming removed 4 bases at V and 5 bases at J, with 19 bases between. In germline, CDR1 is ENHRY, CDR2 SYGVKD. The CDR3 consists of 16 residues.

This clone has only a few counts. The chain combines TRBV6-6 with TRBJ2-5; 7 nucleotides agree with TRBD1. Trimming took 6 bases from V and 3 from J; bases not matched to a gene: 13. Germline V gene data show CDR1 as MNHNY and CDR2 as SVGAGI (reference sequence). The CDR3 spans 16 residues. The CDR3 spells CASRGWPGQREETQYF. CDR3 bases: TGTGCCAGCAGGGGATGGCCGGGACAGAGAGAAGAGACCCAGTACTTC.

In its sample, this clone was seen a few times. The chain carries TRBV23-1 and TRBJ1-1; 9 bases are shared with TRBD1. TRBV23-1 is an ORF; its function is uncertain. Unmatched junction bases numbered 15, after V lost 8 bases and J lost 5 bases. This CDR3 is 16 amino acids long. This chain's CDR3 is CASSLRKGTGRTEAFF. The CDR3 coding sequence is TGCGCCAGCTCACTCAGGAAGGGGACAGGGAGAACTGAAGCTTTCTTT.